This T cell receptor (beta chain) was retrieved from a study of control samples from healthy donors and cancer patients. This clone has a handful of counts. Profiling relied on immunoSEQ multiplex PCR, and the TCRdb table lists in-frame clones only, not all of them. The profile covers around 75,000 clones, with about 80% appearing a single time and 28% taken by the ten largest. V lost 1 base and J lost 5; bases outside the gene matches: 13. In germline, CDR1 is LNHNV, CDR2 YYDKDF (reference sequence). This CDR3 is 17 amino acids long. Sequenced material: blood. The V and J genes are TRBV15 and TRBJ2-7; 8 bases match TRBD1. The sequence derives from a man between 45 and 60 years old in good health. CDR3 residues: CATSRGSTGGKANEQYF. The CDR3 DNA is TGTGCCACCAGCAGAGGAAGTACAGGGGGAAAGGCCAACGAGCAGTACTTC.